These T cell receptor beta chains were read from a single sample in a study of T cell responses to AZD1222 COVID-19 vaccine. Clones were sequenced by immunoSEQ multiplex PCR, and TCRdb holds only the in-frame ones, with some missing. This sample carries fewer than 200,000 clones, 88% of them seen once, and the ten largest clones take approximately 26%. Material: peripheral blood, obtained 28 days after the second AZD1222 dose. The receptors here all came from an adult who received the AZD1222 COVID-19 vaccine. CDR3s include the opening cysteine and the closing phenylalanine or tryptophan. A D gene is named only where the DNA matches it firmly. Clone sizes are given selectively: once, few, many, or a class where the clone is expanded.

v_call,d_call,clone_size,j_call,cdr3_aa,cdr3_nt
TRBV4-3,NA,NA,TRBJ2-7,CASSQDTPQEGLAYEQYF,TGCGCCAGCAGCCAAGATACCCCACAGGAGGGACTGGCCTACGAGCAGTACTTC
TRBV4-2,NA,NA,TRBJ1-2,CASSPGERYGYTF,TGTGCCAGCAGCCCGGGGGAAAGGTATGGCTACACCTTC
TRBV7-9,NA,NA,TRBJ2-5,CASSAGWGTETQYF,TGTGCCAGCAGCGCAGGCTGGGGTACGGAGACCCAGTACTTC
TRBV7-9,NA,NA,TRBJ1-1,CASITPGTYTEAFF,TGTGCCAGCATCACCCCCGGGACTTACACTGAAGCTTTCTTT
TRBV10-3,NA,NA,TRBJ2-7,CAISGKRLVYEQYF,TGTGCCATCAGTGGTAAAAGGCTGGTCTACGAGCAGTACTTC
TRBV7-9,TRBD1,few,TRBJ1-5,CASSLGTGYQPQHF,TGTGCCAGCAGCTTGGGGACAGGGTATCAGCCCCAGCATTTT
TRBV12-5,NA,NA,TRBJ2-7,CASGLGYSYEQYF,TGTGCTAGTGGTTTGGGCTACTCCTACGAGCAGTACTTC
TRBV6-5,NA,NA,TRBJ1-3,CASSYRSMGGYTIYF,TGTGCCAGCAGTTACCGGTCTATGGGGGGGTACACCATATATTTT
TRBV11-2,TRBD2,once,TRBJ2-3,CASSPGTTTDTQYF,TGTGCCAGCAGCCCCGGGACTACCACAGATACGCAGTATTTT
TRBV28,TRBD2,NA,TRBJ2-3,CATLAGFTDTQYF,TGTGCCACTCTAGCGGGATTCACAGATACGCAGTATTTT
TRBV27,TRBD2,NA,TRBJ2-1,CASSLGTSGRGEQFF,TGTGCCAGCAGTCTCGGGACTAGCGGGAGAGGTGAGCAGTTCTTC
TRBV28,NA,NA,TRBJ1-1,CASSLGAAYTEAFF,TGTGCCAGCAGTTTAGGGGCCGCGTACACTGAAGCTTTCTTT
TRBV5-4,TRBD2,NA,TRBJ2-7,CASSKTSGASYEQYF,TGTGCCAGCAGCAAGACTAGCGGAGCCTCCTACGAGCAGTACTTC
TRBV19,TRBD1,NA,TRBJ2-7,CASSRDRFYEQYF,TGTGCCAGTAGCCGGGACAGATTCTACGAGCAGTACTTC
TRBV24-1,NA,NA,TRBJ2-7,CATSDPGRPEQYF,TGTGCCACCAGTGACCCAGGACGGCCGGAGCAGTACTTC
TRBV27,TRBD1,NA,TRBJ2-6,CASRPQGNPLGANVLTF,TGTGCCAGCAGGCCACAGGGGAACCCTCTCGGGGCCAACGTCCTGACTTTC
TRBV18,NA,NA,TRBJ2-1,CASSRLGADEQFF,TGTGCCAGCTCACGGCTGGGAGCGGATGAGCAGTTCTTC
TRBV5-1,NA,NA,TRBJ2-7,CASSLGGGEQYF,TGCGCCAGCAGCTTGGGAGGCGGGGAGCAGTACTTC
TRBV18,NA,NA,TRBJ1-2,CASSPLDVNYGYTF,TGTGCCAGCTCACCACTGGACGTAAACTATGGCTACACCTTC
TRBV3-1/TRBV3-2,NA,NA,TRBJ2-7,CASSQDEEGDRIGEQYF,TGTGCCAGCAGCCAAGATGAAGAGGGCGATAGGATCGGCGAGCAGTACTTC
TRBV27,NA,NA,TRBJ2-7,CASSNVGQIYEQYF,TGTGCCAGCAGCAACGTCGGGCAGATCTACGAGCAGTACTTC
TRBV6-5,NA,NA,TRBJ2-1,CASSYSTRSYNEQFF,TGTGCCAGCAGTTACTCGACACGCTCCTACAATGAGCAGTTCTTC
TRBV7-6,NA,once,TRBJ2-3,CASSLVVLGTTDTQYF,TGTGCCAGCAGCTTAGTGGTGCTGGGGACCACAGATACGCAGTATTTT
TRBV10-3,NA,NA,TRBJ2-5,CAISEDDGAQYF,TGTGCCATCAGTGAGGACGATGGAGCCCAGTACTTC
TRBV5-4,TRBD2,NA,TRBJ2-3,CASSPGTSGMRSTDTQYF,TGTGCCAGCAGCCCGGGGACTAGCGGGATGAGAAGCACAGATACGCAGTATTTT
TRBV7-9,NA,few,TRBJ2-1,CASSHSEQFF,TGTGCCAGCAGCCACAGTGAGCAGTTCTTC
TRBV7-2,NA,NA,TRBJ2-7,CASSSFQGRADEQYF,TGTGCCAGCAGCTCGTTCCAGGGGCGGGCGGACGAGCAGTACTTC
TRBV2,NA,NA,TRBJ2-7,CASSRRQEHYEQYF,TGTGCCAGCAGTCGTCGGCAGGAGCACTACGAGCAGTACTTC
TRBV9,NA,NA,TRBJ2-7,CASSVDAASGEQYF,TGTGCCAGCAGCGTAGACGCGGCCTCGGGGGAGCAGTACTTC
TRBV19,TRBD1,NA,TRBJ2-3,CASSPYRGVNSRSSTDTQYF,TGTGCCAGTAGTCCATACAGGGGCGTTAACTCCCGTTCTAGCACAGATACGCAGTATTTT
TRBV27,NA,once,TRBJ1-6,CASSLQNSPLHF,TGTGCCAGCAGTTTGCAGAATTCACCCCTCCACTTT
TRBV18,NA,NA,TRBJ1-2,CASSPGGDGGYTF,TGTGCCAGCTCCCCGGGGGGCGACGGTGGCTACACCTTC
TRBV7-9,NA,NA,TRBJ1-1,CASSPQGGDTEAFF,TGTGCCAGCAGTCCACAGGGTGGGGACACTGAAGCTTTCTTT
TRBV7-3,NA,NA,TRBJ2-3,CASSLIPQGPLETQYF,TGTGCCAGCAGCTTAATCCCGCAGGGACCGTTGGAGACGCAGTATTTT